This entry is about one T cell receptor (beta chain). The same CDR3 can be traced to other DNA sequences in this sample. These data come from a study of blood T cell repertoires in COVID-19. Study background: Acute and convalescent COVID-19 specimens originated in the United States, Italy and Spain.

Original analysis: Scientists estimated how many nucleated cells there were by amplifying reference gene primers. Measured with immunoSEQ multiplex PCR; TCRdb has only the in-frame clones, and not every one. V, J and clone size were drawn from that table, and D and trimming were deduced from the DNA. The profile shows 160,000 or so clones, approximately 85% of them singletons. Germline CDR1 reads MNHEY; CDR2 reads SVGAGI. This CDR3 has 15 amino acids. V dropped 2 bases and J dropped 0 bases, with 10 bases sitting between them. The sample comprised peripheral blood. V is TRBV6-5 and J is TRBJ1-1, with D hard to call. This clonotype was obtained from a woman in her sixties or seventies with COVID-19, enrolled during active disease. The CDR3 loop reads CASSYLPGVNTEAFF. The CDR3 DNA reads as TGTGCCAGCAGTTACCTTCCAGGTGTGAACACTGAAGCTTTCTTT.